The sequence of this TCR beta chain was determined in a study of shared clonotypes between healthy human individuals. Study-level findings and limits: Having only a few donors restricted how much genetic and exposure-history diversity was captured. The naive CD4 repertoires of a handful of donors were compared, and around 4.7% of clonotypes were shared. Among donors, the sharing of clonotypes was expected to be influenced by sequencing depth.

Donors, healthy HIV-negative adults, lacked recent acute infections or vaccinations. About this clone itself: Its antigen is unknown.

The germline CDR1 and CDR2 sequences are LNHDA and SQIVND (reference sequence). The CDR3 has 17 residues. V trimming: 1 base; J trimming: 5 bases; junction bases outside the gene matches: 12. Clones were read by immunoSEQ multiplex PCR, and TCRdb kept only the in-frame ones, dropping some. The table lists 2 million to 2.5 million clones, around 95% of them singletons, with roughly 0.13% in the top ten. The clonotype originates from a man younger than 35 in good health. The sequencing input was naive CD4+ T cells sorted from blood. This sample's subset: CD45RA+ positively selected. The chain recombines TRBV19 with TRBJ1-1; TRBD1 aligns across 8 bases. CDR3 sequence: CASSIVPGTGAQTEAFF. The CDR3 DNA reads TGTGCCAGTAGTATAGTCCCCGGGACAGGAGCCCAAACTGAAGCTTTCTTT.